This T cell receptor beta chain was identified during a study of blood T cells in healthy people across ages. A J-beta primer mix and a sample-barcoded 5' primer were used in a second PCR of roughly 7 to 12 cycles. TCRdb reprocessed the 5' RACE reads via MiXCR and lists one record per CDR3 protein. The sample has roughly 1,000,000 distinct CDR3 sequences, approximately 25% seen once; the top ten hold around 0.75%. Germline V gene data show CDR1 as LGHNA and CDR2 as YSLEER. CDR3 length: 14 residues. Trimming took off 0 bases at V and 2 bases at J, with 6 bases between the two ends. The same specimen was also included in a second study, on T cells of mothers and their children. Per that paper: Not a single persistent microchimeric T cell clone was detected.

The sequence was collected from a girl aged 2 to 9 in good health. Sequenced input: blood. V is TRBV4-3 and J is TRBJ2-3; D gene ambiguous. CDR3 bases: TGCGCCAGCAGCCAAGAACAGAACACAGATACGCAGTATTTT. It encodes CASSQEQNTDTQYF.